The 22 T cell receptor beta chains below were found in one sample sequenced in a study of blood T cell repertoires in COVID-19. Sequencing used immunoSEQ multiplex PCR; TCRdb keeps in-frame clones, though not all of them. This sample has about 160,000 clones, with approximately 85% found just once. The sequenced sample consisted of peripheral blood. The receptors originated from an elderly man with COVID-19, enrolled during active disease.

This chain connects TRBV5-1 to TRBJ2-7; D uncertain. V lost 4 bases to trimming and J lost 0 bases, with 17 bases between them. CDR3 length equals 16 residues. The germline V gene encodes CDR1 SGHRS and CDR2 YFSETQ. CDR3 sequence (DNA): TGCGCCAGCAGCCCTAGTCGGATGAGGAGCTCCTACGAGCAGTACTTC. This codes for CASSPSRMRSSYEQYF.

This clone is a singleton in its sample. The chain recombines TRBV6-1 with TRBJ1-4; a possible D gene is TRBD1 (6 bases). The germline V and J ends were trimmed by 0 bases and 7 bases, with 9 bases remaining between them. This CDR3 is 14 amino acids long. Germline CDR1 reads MNHNS; CDR2 reads SASEGT. The CDR3: CASSEAVRGEKLFF. The CDR3 nucleotides read TGTGCCAGCAGTGAAGCGGTCAGGGGTGAAAAACTGTTTTTT.

The chain combines TRBV18 with TRBJ2-7; 8 nucleotides agree with TRBD2. The V gene's germline CDR1 is KGHSH and CDR2 LQKENI. V lost 0 bases, J lost 2 bases, and 3 bases stayed unmatched. The CDR3 spans 15 residues. CDR3 sequence reads: CASSPPLAGTYEQYF. In DNA form, the CDR3 reads TGTGCCAGCTCACCACCTTTAGCGGGAACCTACGAGCAGTACTTC.

This clone was counted between two and nine times. This sequence joins TRBV2 and TRBJ2-1; 7 positions match TRBD2. Germline CDR1 reads SNHLY; CDR2 reads FYNNEI. This CDR3 contains 14 residues. V dropped 0 bases and J dropped 4; count of bases not matched to a gene: 0. The CDR3 protein is CASSEAGGYNEQFF. For the CDR3, the DNA is TGTGCCAGCAGTGAAGCGGGGGGGTACAATGAGCAGTTCTTC.

The chain has TRBV14 and TRBJ2-3; TRBD2 matches 8 bases. The CDR3 totals 15 residues. Germline-derived CDR1 and CDR2 are SGHDN and FVKESK. V gave up 2 bases and J gave up 5 bases; unmatched junction bases: 6. The CDR3 region is CASSQTAGAGDTQYF. The CDR3 DNA reads as TGTGCCAGCAGCCAAACAGCGGGGGCAGGAGATACGCAGTATTTT. Full variable domain (rest looked up from reference TRBV14 and TRBJ2-3): EAGVTQFPSHSVIEKGQTVTLRCDPISGHDNLYWYRRVMGKEIKFLLHFVKESKQDESGMPNNRFLAERTGGTYSTLKVQPAELEDSGVYFCASSQTAGAGDTQYFGPGTRLTVL.

The rearrangement links TRBV5-1 to TRBJ2-3, with 7 bases fitting TRBD1. V was pared by 5 bases and J by 3 bases, with 3 bases of the junction left unmatched. The CDR3 spans 13 residues. The germline V gene encodes CDR1 SGHRS and CDR2 YFSETQ. Here the CDR3 DNA reads TGCGCCAGCAGGGTGACAGGGACAGATACGCAGTATTTT. It yields the protein CASRVTGTDTQYF.

V usage is TRBV10-3 and J usage is TRBJ2-5; maybe TRBD1 (6 bases). CDR1 ENHRY and CDR2 SYGVKD come from the germline V gene. The V and J ends lost 1 base and 3 bases respectively, with 9 bases between them. The CDR3 loop spans 14 amino acids. CDR3 in DNA: TGTGCCATCAGTGAGTTGGGACAAAAAGAGACCCAGTACTTC. It is translated as CAISELGQKETQYF.

The J gene is TRBJ1-1, the V gene TRBV3-1 (or the pseudogene TRBV3-2), with a possible D match to TRBD1 (6 bases). The V end was cut by 7 bases, the J end by 4 bases, with 10 bases between. The CDR3 runs to 12 residues. Germline V gene lookup returns CDR1 LGHDT and CDR2 YNNKEL (reference sequence). The CDR3: CASNAGATEAFF. In nucleotides, the CDR3 is TGTGCCAGCAATGCAGGGGCCACTGAAGCTTTCTTT.

The V call is TRBV5-1, the J call TRBJ1-4; TRBD1 matches 9 bases. The CDR3 is made up of 15 amino acids. Germline V lookup: CDR1 SGHRS, CDR2 YFSETQ. V lost 5 bases, J lost 3 bases, and 5 bases stayed unmatched. In DNA form, the CDR3 reads TGCGCCAGCAGTTACTGGACAGGGGCTAATGAAAAACTGTTTTTT. Translating it yields CASSYWTGANEKLFF.

The gene calls are TRBV10-3 and TRBJ1-5, with D maybe TRBD1 (6 bases). The germline CDR1 and CDR2 sequences are ENHRY and SYGVKD. The CDR3 sequence is 13 residues long. Trimming took off 7 bases at V and 5 bases at J, with 12 bases between the two ends. The CDR3 region has the DNA TGTGCCATCAACCAGACAGGTTATCAGCCCCAGCATTTT. This sequence encodes CAINQTGYQPQHF.

J is TRBJ1-3 and V is TRBV6-5, with D uncertain. The V gene lost 9 bases and the J gene lost 3 bases, with 12 bases spanning the gap. Germline V gene lookup returns CDR1 MNHEY and CDR2 SVGAGI. The CDR3 consists of 13 residues. The DNA for the CDR3 is TGTGCCAGTCGAGGGTCCAATGGAAACACCATATATTTT. It yields the protein CASRGSNGNTIYF.

The chain is built from TRBV5-1 and TRBJ2-2, with TRBD1 as a possible D gene (5 bases). CDR1 and CDR2 (germline): SGHRS, YFSETQ. Trimming took off 0 bases at V and 2 bases at J, with 8 bases between the two ends. This CDR3 spans 15 amino acids. The chain's CDR3 is CASSLAQGNTGELFF. The CDR3 DNA sequence: TGCGCCAGCAGCTTGGCGCAGGGAAACACCGGGGAGCTGTTTTTT.

The J gene is TRBJ2-7, the V gene TRBV2; possibly TRBD1 for D (6 bases). The CDR3 is 14 residues long. The germline gives CDR1 SNHLY, CDR2 FYNNEI. V shed 5 bases and J shed 6 bases, with 17 bases lying between them. CDR3 protein: CASSPGQSPTEQYF. CDR3 bases: TGTGCCAGCAGTCCCGGACAGTCACCCACCGAGCAGTACTTC.

The chain carries TRBV7-2 and TRBJ2-6; D perhaps matches TRBD1 (5 bases). CDR3 length: 18 residues. The germline CDR1 and CDR2 sequences are SGHTA and FQGNSA. V shed 2 bases and J shed 4 bases, with 18 bases lying between them. This CDR3 reads CASSLMAGSSRGANVLTF. DNA of the CDR3: TGTGCCAGCAGCTTAATGGCAGGGTCCTCTCGGGGGGCCAACGTCCTGACTTTC.

The CDR3 loop is CASSFRGKSSYNEQFF. The CDR3 region has the DNA TGTGCCAGCAGCTTCCGGGGTAAAAGCTCCTACAATGAGCAGTTCTTC. The chain employs TRBV9 and TRBJ2-1, with TRBD2 as a possible D gene (5 bases). V lost 4 bases, J lost 0 bases, and 14 bases lay in between. Germline CDR1 reads SGDLS; CDR2 reads YYNGEE. The CDR3 length is 16 residues.

This clone was detected a few times. The V gene is TRBV19, the J gene TRBJ1-4, with 9 bases matching TRBD1. Germline V gene sequence: CDR1 LNHDA, CDR2 SQIVND (reference sequence). The CDR3 runs to 14 residues. The J segment lost 6 bases and the V segment lost 6 bases, leaving 5 bases of the junction unmatched. The DNA of the CDR3 is TGTGCCAGTAGAGGTAGGACAGGGGATGAAAAACTGTTTTTT. Translation: CASRGRTGDEKLFF.

The chain couples TRBV2 to TRBJ2-4; D is unclear. The CDR3 spans 12 residues. V was pared by 4 bases and J by 8 bases, with 9 bases between. CDR1 and CDR2 from the germline V gene are SNHLY and FYNNEI. CDR3 residues: CASSAEQDIQYF. The CDR3 DNA reads TGTGCCAGCAGTGCCGAGCAGGACATTCAGTACTTC.

This clone was picked up one time. This chain connects TRBV6-5 to TRBJ1-1, with a weak D call TRBD1 (6 bases). CDR3 size: 14 residues. V lost 8 bases and J 13 bases, leaving 26 bases between the germline ends. The germline CDR1 and CDR2 sequences are MNHEY and SVGAGI. CDR3 nucleotide sequence: TGTGCCAGCCGTCCGTCCCGAAACACAGGGCTAGGTTTCTTT. This sequence encodes CASRPSRNTGLGFF.

On this clone: Germline and junction disagree at one end, which may indicate a read error. The rearrangement joins TRBV5-5 to TRBJ1-5; 9 bases align to TRBD1. CDR1 SGHKS and CDR2 YYEKEE come from the germline V gene (reference sequence). The CDR3 is 16 residues long. The CDR3 nucleotides read TGTACCAGCAGCTTGCAACCGGGACAGGGTAATCAGCCCCAGCATTTT. The encoded protein is CTSSLQPGQGNQPQHF.

The chain uses TRBV4-2 and TRBJ1-3; D call uncertain. CDR3 length: 16 amino acids. Deletions cut 6 bases from V and 1 base from J, with 16 bases between. The germline CDR1 and CDR2 sequences are LGHNA and YNFKEQ. DNA of the CDR3: TGTGCCAGCAGGGTTAGCGGTGGTGCTTCTGGAAACACCATATATTTT. It encodes CASRVSGGASGNTIYF.

The chain combines TRBV18 with TRBJ1-6; D is possibly TRBD1 (6 bases). The CDR3 runs 14 residues. CDR1 and CDR2 (germline): KGHSH, LQKENI. Trimming removed 3 bases from V and 3 bases from J, with 6 bases in between. CDR3 sequence (DNA): TGTGCCAGCTCACCGGACAGCTATAATTCACCCCTCCACTTT. The encoded protein is CASSPDSYNSPLHF.

CDR3 in DNA: TGTGCCAGCAGTTACTCGTCTTCTCGGGACACACTTTCCTACGAGCAGTACTTC. Residues: CASSYSSSRDTLSYEQYF. The V gene is TRBV6-2 or TRBV6-3, the J gene TRBJ2-7; a weak D match, TRBD1 (6 bases). Germline lookup yields CDR1 MNHEY and CDR2 SVGEGT. Deletions cut 0 bases from V and 1 base from J, with 19 bases between. This CDR3 comprises 18 residues.